Listed here is a single T cell receptor (beta chain). Its antigen is unidentified. Trimming stripped 7 bases from V and 3 bases from J, with 4 bases between. CDR3 length: 10 residues. From germline, CDR1 is SGHTA and CDR2 FQGTGA. The sample originates from a study of cytomegalovirus exposure and HLA in healthy donors. With 60 Vbeta and 13 Jbeta primers, the PCR was carried out. TCRdb's table, derived via immunoSEQ multiplex PCR, lists solely in-frame clones and lacks some. Counted here are 150,000 to 200,000 clones, 60% to 80% occurring once; the ten biggest clones make up more than 3%. Whole-study results and caveats: The availability of immune exposure information extended only to CMV serostatus. HLA-A and HLA-B allele assignments for most subjects were reportedly predicted accurately using TCR beta sequences.

The TCR comes from a man aged 25-45 years in good health and CMV-seropositive. This chain joins TRBV7-3 and TRBJ2-7, with D uncertain. Sequencing used PBMCs. CDR3 in amino acids: CASIYYEQYF. The CDR3 DNA is TGTGCCAGCATCTACTACGAGCAGTACTTC.